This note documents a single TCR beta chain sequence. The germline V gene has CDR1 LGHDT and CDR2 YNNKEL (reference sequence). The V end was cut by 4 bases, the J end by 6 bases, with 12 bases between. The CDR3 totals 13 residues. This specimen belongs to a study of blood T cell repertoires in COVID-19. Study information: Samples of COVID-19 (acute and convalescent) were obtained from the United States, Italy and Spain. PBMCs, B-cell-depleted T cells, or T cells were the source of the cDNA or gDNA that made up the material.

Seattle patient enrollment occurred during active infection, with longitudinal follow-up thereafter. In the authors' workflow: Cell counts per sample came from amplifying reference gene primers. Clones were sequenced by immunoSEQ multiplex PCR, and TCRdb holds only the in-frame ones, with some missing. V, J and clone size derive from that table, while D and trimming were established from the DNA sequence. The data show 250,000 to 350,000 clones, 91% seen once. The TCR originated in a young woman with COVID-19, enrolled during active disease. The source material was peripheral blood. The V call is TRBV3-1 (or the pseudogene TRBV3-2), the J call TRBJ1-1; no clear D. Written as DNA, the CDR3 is TGTGCCAGCAGCCCATCGAGTCTATCTGAAGCTTTCTTT. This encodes CASSPSSLSEAFF.